This T cell receptor beta chain appears in the sequencing data of a study of T-cell reconstitution after alpha-beta-depleted transplantation in children. TCRbeta library preparation incorporated unique molecular identifiers. TCRdb recomputed calls from the PCR reads with MiXCR, one row per CDR3 protein. The sample lists 380,000 or so distinct CDR3 sequences, 13% occurring once. This clonotype was found many times. This CDR3 has 15 amino acids. Trimming took 3 bases from V and 4 from J, leaving 17 bases between them. Germline-derived CDR1 and CDR2 are DFQATT and SNEGSKA (reference sequence). This sample comprised PBMCs, obtained from the stem cell graft. The receptor's source is a human donor who donated a stem cell graft to a child with Fanconi anemia. The genes are TRBV20-1 and TRBJ2-3; D is uncertain. The CDR3 protein is CSASVVGSPADTQYF. The DNA of the CDR3 is TGCAGTGCTAGCGTCGTGGGCTCCCCCGCAGATACGCAGTATTTT.